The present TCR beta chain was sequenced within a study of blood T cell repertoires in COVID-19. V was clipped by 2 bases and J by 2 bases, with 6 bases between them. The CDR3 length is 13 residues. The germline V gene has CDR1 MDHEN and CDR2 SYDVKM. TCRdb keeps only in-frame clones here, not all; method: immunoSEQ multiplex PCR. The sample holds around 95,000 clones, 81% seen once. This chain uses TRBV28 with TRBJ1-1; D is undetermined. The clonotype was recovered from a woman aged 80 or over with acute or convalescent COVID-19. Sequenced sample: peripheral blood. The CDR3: CASSLGGNTEAFF. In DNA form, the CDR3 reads TGTGCCAGCAGTTTAGGAGGAAACACTGAAGCTTTCTTT.